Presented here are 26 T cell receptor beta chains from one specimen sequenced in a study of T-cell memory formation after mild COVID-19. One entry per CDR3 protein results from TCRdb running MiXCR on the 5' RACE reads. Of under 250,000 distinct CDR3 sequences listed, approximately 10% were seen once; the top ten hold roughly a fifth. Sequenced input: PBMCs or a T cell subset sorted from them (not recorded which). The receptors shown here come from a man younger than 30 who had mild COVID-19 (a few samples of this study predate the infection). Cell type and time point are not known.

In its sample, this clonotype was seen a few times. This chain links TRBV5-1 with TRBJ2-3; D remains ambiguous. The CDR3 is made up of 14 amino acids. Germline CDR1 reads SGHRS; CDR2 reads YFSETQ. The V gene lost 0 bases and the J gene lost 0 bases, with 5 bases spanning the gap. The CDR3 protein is CASSLEQSTDTQYF. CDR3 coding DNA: TGCGCCAGCAGCTTGGAACAGAGCACAGATACGCAGTATTTT. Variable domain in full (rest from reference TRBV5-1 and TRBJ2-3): KAGVTQTPRYLIKTRGQQVTLSCSPISGHRSVSWYQQTPGQGLQFLFEYFSETQRNKGNFPGRFSGRQFSNSRSEMNVSTLELGDSALYLCASSLEQSTDTQYFGPGTRLTVL.

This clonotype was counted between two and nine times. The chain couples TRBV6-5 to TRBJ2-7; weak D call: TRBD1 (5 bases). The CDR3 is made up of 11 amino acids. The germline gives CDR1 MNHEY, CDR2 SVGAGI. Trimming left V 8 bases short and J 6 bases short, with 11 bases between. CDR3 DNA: TGTGCCAGCGCGATAGGGGCCGAGCAGTACTTC. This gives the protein CASAIGAEQYF.

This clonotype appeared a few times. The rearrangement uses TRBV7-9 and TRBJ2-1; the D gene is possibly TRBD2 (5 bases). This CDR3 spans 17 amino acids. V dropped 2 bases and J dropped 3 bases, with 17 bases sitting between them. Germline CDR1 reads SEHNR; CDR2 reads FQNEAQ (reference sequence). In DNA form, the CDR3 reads TGTGCCAGCAGCTTATGGTCCCGGTCGGGGATCTACAATGAGCAGTTCTTC. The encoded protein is CASSLWSRSGIYNEQFF.

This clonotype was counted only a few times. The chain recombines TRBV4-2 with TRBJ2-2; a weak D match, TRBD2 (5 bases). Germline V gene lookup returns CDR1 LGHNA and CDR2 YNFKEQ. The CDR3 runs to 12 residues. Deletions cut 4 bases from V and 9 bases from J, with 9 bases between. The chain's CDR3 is CASSPEGRELFF. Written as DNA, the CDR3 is TGTGCCAGCAGCCCCGAGGGAAGGGAGCTGTTTTTT.

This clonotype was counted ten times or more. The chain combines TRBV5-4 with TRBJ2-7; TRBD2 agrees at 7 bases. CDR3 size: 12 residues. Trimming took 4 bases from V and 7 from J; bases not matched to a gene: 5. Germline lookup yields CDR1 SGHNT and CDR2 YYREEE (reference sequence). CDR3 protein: CASSIDGREQYF. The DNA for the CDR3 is TGTGCCAGCAGCATCGACGGGAGGGAGCAGTACTTC. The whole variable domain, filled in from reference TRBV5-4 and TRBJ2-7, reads ETGVTQSPTHLIKTRGQQVTLRCSSQSGHNTVSWYQQALGQGPQFIFQYYREEENGRGNFPPRFSGLQFPNYSSELNVNALELDDSALYLCASSIDGREQYFGPGTRLTVT.

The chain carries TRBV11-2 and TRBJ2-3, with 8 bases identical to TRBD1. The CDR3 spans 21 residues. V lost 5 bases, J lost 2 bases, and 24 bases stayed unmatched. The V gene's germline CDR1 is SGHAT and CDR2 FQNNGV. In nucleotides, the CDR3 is TGTGCCAGCAGCCCGAGGGTTATGGGACAGGCCCCAATTCTGTCCACAGATACGCAGTATTTT. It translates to CASSPRVMGQAPILSTDTQYF.

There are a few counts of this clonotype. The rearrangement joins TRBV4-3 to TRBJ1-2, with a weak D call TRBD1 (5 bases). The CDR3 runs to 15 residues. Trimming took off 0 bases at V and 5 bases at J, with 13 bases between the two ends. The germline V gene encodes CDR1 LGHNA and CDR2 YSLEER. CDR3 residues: CASSQDRGSFYGYTF. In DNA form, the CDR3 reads TGCGCCAGCAGCCAAGATCGGGGGAGCTTTTATGGCTACACCTTC.

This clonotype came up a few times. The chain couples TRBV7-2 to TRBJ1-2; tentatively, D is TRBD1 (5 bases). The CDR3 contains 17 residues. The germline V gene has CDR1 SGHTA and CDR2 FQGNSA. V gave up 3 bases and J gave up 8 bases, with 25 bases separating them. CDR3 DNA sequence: TGTGCCAGCAGCTTGTGGGCCACCCCGACGACGGGGGGAGGCTACACCTTC. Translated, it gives CASSLWATPTTGGGYTF.

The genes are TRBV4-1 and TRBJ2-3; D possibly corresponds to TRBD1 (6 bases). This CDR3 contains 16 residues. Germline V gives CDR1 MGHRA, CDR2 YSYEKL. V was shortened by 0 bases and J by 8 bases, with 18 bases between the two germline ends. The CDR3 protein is CASSQDLGTPLRTQYF. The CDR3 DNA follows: TGCGCCAGCAGCCAAGATCTCGGGACACCCCTTCGTACGCAGTATTTT.

CDR3 sequence reads: CASSPSTATHTEAFF. CDR3 bases: TGTGCCAGCAGCCCGAGTACGGCAACCCACACTGAAGCTTTCTTT. This chain links TRBV7-9 with TRBJ1-1; D gene uncertain. The V and J ends lost 5 bases and 3 bases respectively, with 16 bases between them. Germline CDR1 reads SEHNR; CDR2 reads FQNEAQ (reference sequence). CDR3 length: 15 residues.

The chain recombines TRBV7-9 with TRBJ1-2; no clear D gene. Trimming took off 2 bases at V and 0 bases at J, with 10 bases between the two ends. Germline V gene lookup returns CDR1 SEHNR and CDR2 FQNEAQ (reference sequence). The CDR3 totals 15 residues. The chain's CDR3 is CASSLFGRTNYGYTF. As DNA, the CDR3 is TGTGCCAGCAGCTTATTCGGCAGAACTAACTATGGCTACACCTTC.

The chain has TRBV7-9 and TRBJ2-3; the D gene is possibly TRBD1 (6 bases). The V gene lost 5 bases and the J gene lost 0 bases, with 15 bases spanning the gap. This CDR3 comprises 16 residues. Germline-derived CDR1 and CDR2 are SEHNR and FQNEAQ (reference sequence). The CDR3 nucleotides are TGTGCCAGCAGCCGAGGTGCAGGGGCTAGCACAGATACGCAGTATTTT. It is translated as CASSRGAGASTDTQYF.

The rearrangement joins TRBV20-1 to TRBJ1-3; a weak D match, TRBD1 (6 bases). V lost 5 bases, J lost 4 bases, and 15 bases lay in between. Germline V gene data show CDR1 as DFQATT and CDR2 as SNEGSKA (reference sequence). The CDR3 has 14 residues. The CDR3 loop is CSAGGGREGNTIYF. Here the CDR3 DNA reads TGCAGTGCTGGAGGGGGGCGAGAAGGAAACACCATATATTTT.

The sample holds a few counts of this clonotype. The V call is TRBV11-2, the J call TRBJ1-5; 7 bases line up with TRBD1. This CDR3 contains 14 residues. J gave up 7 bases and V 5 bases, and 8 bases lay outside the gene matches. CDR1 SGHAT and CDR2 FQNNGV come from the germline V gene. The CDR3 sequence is CASSLGTAGQPQHF. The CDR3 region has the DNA TGTGCCAGCAGCCTGGGGACAGCGGGCCAGCCCCAGCATTTT.

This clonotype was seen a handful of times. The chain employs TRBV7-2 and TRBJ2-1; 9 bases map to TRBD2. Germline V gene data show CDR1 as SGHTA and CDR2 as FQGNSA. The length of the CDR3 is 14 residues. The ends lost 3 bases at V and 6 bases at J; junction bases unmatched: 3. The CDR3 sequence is CASSLVSGGNEQFF. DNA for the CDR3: TGTGCCAGCAGCTTGGTTAGCGGGGGCAATGAGCAGTTCTTC.

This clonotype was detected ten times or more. For the CDR3, the DNA is TGCGCCAGCAGCTTGGCACCGGGGGGCGGAGAGACCCAGTACTTC. It translates to CASSLAPGGGETQYF. The chain has TRBV5-1 and TRBJ2-5, with a weak D call TRBD2 (7 bases). V was pared by 0 bases and J by 4 bases, with 13 bases between. The CDR3 loop spans 15 amino acids. Germline assignment: CDR1 SGHRS and CDR2 YFSETQ.

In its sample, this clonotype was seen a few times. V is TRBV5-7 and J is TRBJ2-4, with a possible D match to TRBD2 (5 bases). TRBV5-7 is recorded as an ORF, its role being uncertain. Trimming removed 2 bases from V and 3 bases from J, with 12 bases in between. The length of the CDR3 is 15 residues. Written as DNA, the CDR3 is TGTGCCAGCAGCTTAAGAGGGTACGACAAAAACATTCAGTACTTC. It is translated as CASSLRGYDKNIQYF.

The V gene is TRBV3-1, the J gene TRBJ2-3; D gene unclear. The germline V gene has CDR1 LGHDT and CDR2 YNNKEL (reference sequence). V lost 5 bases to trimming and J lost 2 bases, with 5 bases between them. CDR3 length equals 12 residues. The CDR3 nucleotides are TGTGCCAGCAGCGTCCTCACAGATACGCAGTATTTT. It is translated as CASSVLTDTQYF.

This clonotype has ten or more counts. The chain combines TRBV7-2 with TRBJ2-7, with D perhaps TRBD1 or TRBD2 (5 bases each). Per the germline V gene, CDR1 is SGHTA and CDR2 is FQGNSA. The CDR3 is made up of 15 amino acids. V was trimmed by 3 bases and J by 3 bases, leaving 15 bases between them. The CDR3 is CASSFTPGPYYEQYV. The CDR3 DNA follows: TGTGCCAGCAGCTTCACCCCGGGACCCTACTACGAGCAGTACGTC.

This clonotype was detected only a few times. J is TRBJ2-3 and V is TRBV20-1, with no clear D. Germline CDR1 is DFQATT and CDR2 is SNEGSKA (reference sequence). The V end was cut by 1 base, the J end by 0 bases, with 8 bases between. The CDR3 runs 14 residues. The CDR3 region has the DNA TGCAGTGCTAGAGTACACACTAGCACAGATACGCAGTATTTT. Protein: CSARVHTSTDTQYF.

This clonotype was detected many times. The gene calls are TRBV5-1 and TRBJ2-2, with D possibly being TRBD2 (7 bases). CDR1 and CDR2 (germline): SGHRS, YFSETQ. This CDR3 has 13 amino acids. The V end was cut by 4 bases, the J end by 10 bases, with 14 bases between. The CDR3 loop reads CASSLLGGEELFF. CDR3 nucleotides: TGCGCCAGCAGCCTCCTAGGGGGGGAGGAGCTGTTTTTT.

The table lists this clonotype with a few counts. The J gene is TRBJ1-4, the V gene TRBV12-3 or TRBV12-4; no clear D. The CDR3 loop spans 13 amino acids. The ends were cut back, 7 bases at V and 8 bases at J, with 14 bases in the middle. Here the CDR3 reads CASKGQVWEKLFF. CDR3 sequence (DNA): TGTGCCAGCAAAGGTCAGGTTTGGGAAAAACTGTTTTTT.

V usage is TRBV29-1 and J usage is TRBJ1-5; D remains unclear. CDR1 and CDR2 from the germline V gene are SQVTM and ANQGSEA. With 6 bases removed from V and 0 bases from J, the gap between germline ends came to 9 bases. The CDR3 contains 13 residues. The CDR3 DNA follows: TGCAGCGTGAGGAATTATAGCAATCAGCCCCAGCATTTT. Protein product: CSVRNYSNQPQHF. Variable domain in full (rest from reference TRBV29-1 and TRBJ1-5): SAVISQKPSRDICQRGTSLTIQCQVDSQVTMMFWYRQQPGQSLTLIATANQGSEATYESGFVIDKFPISRPNLTFSTLTVSNMSPEDSSIYLCSVRNYSNQPQHFGDGTRLSIL.

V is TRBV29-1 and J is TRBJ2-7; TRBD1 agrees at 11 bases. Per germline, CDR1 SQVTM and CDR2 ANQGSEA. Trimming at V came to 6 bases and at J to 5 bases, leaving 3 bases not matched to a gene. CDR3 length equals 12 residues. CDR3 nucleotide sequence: TGCAGCGTAAGGACAGGGGGCAACGAGCAGTACGTC. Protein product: CSVRTGGNEQYV.

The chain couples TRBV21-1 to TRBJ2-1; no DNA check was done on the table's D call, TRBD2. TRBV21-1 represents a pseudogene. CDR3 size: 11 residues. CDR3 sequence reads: CASSRGQEQFF. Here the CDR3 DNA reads TGTGCCAGCAGCCGCGGGCAGGAGCAGTTCTTC.

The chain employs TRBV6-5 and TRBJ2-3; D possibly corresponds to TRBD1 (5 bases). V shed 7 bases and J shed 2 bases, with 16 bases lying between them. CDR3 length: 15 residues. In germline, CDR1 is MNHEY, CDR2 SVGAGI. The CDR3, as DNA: TGTGCCAGCACCGCGAGCAGGGCTCCCACAGATACGCAGTATTTT. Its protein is CASTASRAPTDTQYF.